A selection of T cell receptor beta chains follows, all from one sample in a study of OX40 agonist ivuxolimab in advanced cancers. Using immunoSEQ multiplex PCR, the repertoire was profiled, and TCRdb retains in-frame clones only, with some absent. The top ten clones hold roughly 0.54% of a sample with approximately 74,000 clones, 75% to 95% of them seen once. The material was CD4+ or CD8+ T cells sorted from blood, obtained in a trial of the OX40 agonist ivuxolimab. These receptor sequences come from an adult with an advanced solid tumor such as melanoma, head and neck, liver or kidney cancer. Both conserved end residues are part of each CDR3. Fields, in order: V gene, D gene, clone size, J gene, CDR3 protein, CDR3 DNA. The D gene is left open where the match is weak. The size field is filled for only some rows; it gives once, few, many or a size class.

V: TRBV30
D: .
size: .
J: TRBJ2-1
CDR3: CAWTHYELSSYNEQFF
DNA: TGTGCCTGGACCCATTATGAACTCTCGTCCTACAATGAGCAGTTCTTC

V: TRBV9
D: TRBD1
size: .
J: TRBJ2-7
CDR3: CASSVGPGQGAYEQYF
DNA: TGTGCCAGCAGCGTAGGCCCAGGACAGGGAGCCTACGAGCAGTACTTC

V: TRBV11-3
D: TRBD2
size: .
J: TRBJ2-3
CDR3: CASSTSGRPDTQYF
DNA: TGTGCCAGCAGCACTAGCGGGAGACCGGATACGCAGTATTTT

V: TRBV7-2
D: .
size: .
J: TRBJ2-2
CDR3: CASSLEVATGELFF
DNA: TGTGCCAGCAGCTTAGAAGTGGCCACCGGGGAGCTGTTTTTT

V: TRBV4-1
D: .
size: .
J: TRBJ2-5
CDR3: CASSQDPPTGWETQYF
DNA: TGCGCCAGCAGCCAAGATCCCCCCACAGGGTGGGAGACCCAGTACTTC

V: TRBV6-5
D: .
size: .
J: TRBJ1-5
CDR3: CATKSDQYSNQPQHF
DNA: TGTGCCACCAAGTCGGACCAATATAGCAATCAGCCCCAGCATTTT

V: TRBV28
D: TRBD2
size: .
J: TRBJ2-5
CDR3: CASSSGLAGPQETQYF
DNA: TGTGCCAGCAGCTCGGGACTAGCGGGCCCCCAAGAGACCCAGTACTTC

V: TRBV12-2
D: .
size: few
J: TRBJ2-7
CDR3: CASRPGPKFYEQYF
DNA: TGTGCAAGTCGCCCGGGACCGAAGTTCTACGAGCAGTACTTC

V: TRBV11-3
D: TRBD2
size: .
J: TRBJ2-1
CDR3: CASSRGLAGYNEQFF
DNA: TGTGCCAGCAGTCGGGGACTAGCGGGATACAATGAGCAGTTCTTC

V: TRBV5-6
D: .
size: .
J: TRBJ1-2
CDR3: CASSLDSLEYGYTF
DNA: TGTGCCAGCAGCTTGGACAGCCTCGAATATGGCTACACCTTC

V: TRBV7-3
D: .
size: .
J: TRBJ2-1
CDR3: CASSPRGGPHNEQFF
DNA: TGTGCCAGCAGCCCCAGGGGAGGGCCCCACAATGAGCAGTTCTTC

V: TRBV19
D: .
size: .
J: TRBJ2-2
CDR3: CASSAEDTSGFGELFF
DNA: TGTGCCAGTAGTGCGGAGGACACATCAGGTTTCGGGGAGCTGTTTTTT

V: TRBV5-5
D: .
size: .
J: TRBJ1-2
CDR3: CASRAGAYGYTF
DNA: TGTGCCAGCAGGGCCGGGGCCTATGGCTACACCTTC

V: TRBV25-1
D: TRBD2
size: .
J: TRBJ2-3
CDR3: CASSETSGTTDTQYF
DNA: TGTGCCAGCAGTGAAACTAGCGGGACCACAGATACGCAGTATTTT

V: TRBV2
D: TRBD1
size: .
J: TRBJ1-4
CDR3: CASMGTGGVKLFF
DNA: TGTGCCAGCATGGGAACAGGGGGTGTAAAACTGTTTTTT

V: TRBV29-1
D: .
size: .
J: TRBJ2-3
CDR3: CSVATDTQYF
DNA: TGCAGCGTCGCGACAGATACGCAGTATTTT

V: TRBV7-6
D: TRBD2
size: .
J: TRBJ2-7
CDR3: CASSLVGGEGIYEQYF
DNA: TGTGCCAGCAGCTTAGTTGGCGGGGAGGGAATCTACGAGCAGTACTTC

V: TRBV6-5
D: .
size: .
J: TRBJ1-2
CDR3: CASSPSGGIYGYTF
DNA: TGTGCCAGCAGTCCCAGCGGGGGGATTTATGGCTACACCTTC

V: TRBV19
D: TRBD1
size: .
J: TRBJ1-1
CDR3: CASSTRQGGNTEAFF
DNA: TGTGCCAGTAGTACCCGACAGGGGGGAAACACTGAAGCTTTCTTT

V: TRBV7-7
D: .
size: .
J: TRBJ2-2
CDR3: CASSLRNTGELFF
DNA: TGTGCTAGCAGCTTAAGAAACACCGGGGAGCTGTTTTTT

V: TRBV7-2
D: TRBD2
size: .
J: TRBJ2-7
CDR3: CASSLTVSGGGVEQYF
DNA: TGTGCCAGCAGCTTAACGGTGTCGGGGGGAGGGGTCGAGCAGTACTTC

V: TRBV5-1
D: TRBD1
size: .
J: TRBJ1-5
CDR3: CASRSGQGTPQHF
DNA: TGCGCCAGCAGATCGGGACAGGGGACGCCCCAGCATTTT

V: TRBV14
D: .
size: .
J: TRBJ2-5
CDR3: CASSQGRQLHQETQYF
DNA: TGTGCCAGCAGCCAAGGGCGACAGTTACACCAAGAGACCCAGTACTTC

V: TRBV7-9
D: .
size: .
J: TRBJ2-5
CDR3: CASSLEVAEETQYF
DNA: TGTGCCAGCAGCTTAGAGGTAGCGGAAGAGACCCAGTACTTC

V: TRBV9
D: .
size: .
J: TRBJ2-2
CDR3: CASSDGTGLAVAGSSGELFF
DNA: TGTGCCAGCAGCGACGGGACAGGGTTAGCGGTAGCGGGATCAAGTGGGGAGCTGTTTTTT

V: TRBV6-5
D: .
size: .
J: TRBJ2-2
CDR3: CASSYLTRPTNGELFF
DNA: TGTGCCAGCAGTTATCTGACTCGCCCTACGAACGGGGAGCTGTTTTTT

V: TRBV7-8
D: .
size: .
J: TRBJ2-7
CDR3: CASSLTSYEQYF
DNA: TGTGCCAGCAGCTTGACTAGTTACGAGCAGTACTTC

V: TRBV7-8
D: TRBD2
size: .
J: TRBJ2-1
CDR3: CASSPGTSRDNEQFF
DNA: TGTGCCAGCAGCCCCGGGACTAGCCGGGACAATGAGCAGTTCTTC

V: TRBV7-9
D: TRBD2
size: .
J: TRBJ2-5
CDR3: CASSHSGSGETQYF
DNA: TGTGCCAGCAGTCATAGCGGGAGCGGAGAGACCCAGTACTTC

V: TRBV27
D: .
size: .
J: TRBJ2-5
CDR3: CASSRQVGETQYF
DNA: TGTGCCAGCAGTAGACAGGTGGGCGAGACCCAGTACTTC

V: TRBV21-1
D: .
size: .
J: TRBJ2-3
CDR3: CAINGRVAILTDTQYF
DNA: TGTGCCATTAACGGGCGGGTCGCTATCTTAACAGATACGCAGTATTTT

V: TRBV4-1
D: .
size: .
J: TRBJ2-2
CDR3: CASSQGGQNGELFF
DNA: TGCGCCAGCAGCCAAGGGGGGCAAAACGGGGAGCTGTTTTTT

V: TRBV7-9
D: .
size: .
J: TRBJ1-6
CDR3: CASSLSGADSPLHF
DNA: TGTGCCAGCAGCTTATCGGGGGCCGATTCACCCCTCCACTTT

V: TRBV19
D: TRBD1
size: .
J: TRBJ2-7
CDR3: CASSPQGQGTTYEQYF
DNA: TGTGCCAGTAGTCCTCAAGGACAGGGCACTACCTACGAGCAGTACTTC

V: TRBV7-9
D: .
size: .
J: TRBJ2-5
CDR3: CASSSGTPLTQYF
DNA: TGTGCCAGCAGCTCCGGAACCCCTTTGACCCAGTACTTC